The clone carrying this T cell receptor beta chain was counted a single time. TCRdb's copy holds only in-frame clones and misses some; the assay was immunoSEQ multiplex PCR. The table has roughly 80,000 clones, around nine tenths seen once. This sample stems from a study of blood T cell repertoires in COVID-19. Turning to the study itself: Sites across the United States, Italy and Spain contributed samples from acute and convalescent COVID-19.

This clonotype originated in a man in his fifties with active COVID-19. Material for sequencing was peripheral blood.

The CDR3 here is CASSLGSSGNTIYF. Here the CDR3 DNA reads TGTGCCAGCAGTTTGGGCAGCTCTGGAAACACCATATATTTT. The gene calls are TRBV28 and TRBJ1-3; D is undetermined. Germline V gene data show CDR1 as MDHEN and CDR2 as SYDVKM. V lost 3 bases to trimming and J lost 0 bases, with 6 bases between them. CDR3 size: 14 residues.